This entry lists 25 T cell receptor beta chains sequenced from one sample in a study of T cell responses to AZD1222 COVID-19 vaccine. The method was immunoSEQ multiplex PCR; TCRdb's version includes in-frame clones alone and lacks a portion of them. The sample contains some 120,000 clones, about nine tenths of which appear only once. The sequenced sample was peripheral blood, obtained on day 0 of MenACWY control vaccination. The receptors derive from an adult in good health.

This clone was seen only once. The V and J genes are TRBV20-1 and TRBJ2-6, with D possibly TRBD2 on 6 matching bases. This CDR3 spans 14 amino acids. Germline CDR1 is DFQATT and CDR2 is SNEGSKA (reference sequence). Trimming pared 3 bases from V and 4 bases from J, leaving 10 bases between. CDR3 DNA: TGCAGTGCTAGTACGGGACTCGGGGCCAACGTCCTGACTTTC. It encodes CSASTGLGANVLTF.

The chain links TRBV27 to TRBJ1-4; 8 bases match TRBD1. The V and J ends lost 8 bases and 7 bases, in that order; junction bases with no gene match: 6. Looked up from germline, CDR1 is MNHEY and CDR2 is SMNVEV (reference sequence). The CDR3 contains 13 residues. CDR3 sequence: CASRGQGFEKLFF. The CDR3 region has the DNA TGTGCCAGCCGCGGACAGGGTTTTGAAAAACTGTTTTTT.

This clone was detected only a few times. The CDR3 bases are TGTGCCAGTAGTATACGGGCGAACAGGTTCACTGAAGCTTTCTTT. It is translated as CASSIRANRFTEAFF. The chain combines TRBV19 with TRBJ1-1; D possibly corresponds to TRBD1 (5 bases). This CDR3 spans 15 amino acids. The germline V and J ends were trimmed by 2 bases and 4 bases, with 14 bases remaining between them. The V gene's germline CDR1 is LNHDA and CDR2 SQIVND (reference sequence). The full variable domain, with the rest looked up from reference TRBV19 and TRBJ1-1, is DGGITQSPKYLFRKEGQNVTLSCEQNLNHDAMYWYRQDPGQGLRLIYYSQIVNDFQKGDIAEGYSVSREKKESFPLTVTSAQKNPTAFYLCASSIRANRFTEAFFGQGTRLTVV.

On this clone itself: Mismatch with germline at one junction end may stem from a read error. V usage is TRBV6-1 and J usage is TRBJ1-1; no reliable D call. This CDR3 comprises 14 residues. Per germline, CDR1 MNHNS and CDR2 SASEGT. CDR3 nucleotide sequence: TGTGCCAGCAGCGAAGGCTGGATGAACACTGAAGCTTTCTTT. Its protein is CASSEGWMNTEAFF.

This clone was recorded once. The J gene is TRBJ1-5, the V gene TRBV5-1, with a tentative D call TRBD1 (5 bases). Germline V gene sequence: CDR1 SGHRS, CDR2 YFSETQ. V was clipped by 0 bases and J by 2 bases, with 9 bases between them. There are 15 residues in the CDR3. CDR3 protein: CASSLGGVGNQPQHF. The DNA for the CDR3 is TGCGCCAGCAGCTTGGGAGGGGTGGGCAATCAGCCCCAGCATTTT.

This rearrangement joins TRBV10-3 to TRBJ2-1; D is perhaps TRBD1 (5 bases). This CDR3 has 16 amino acids. CDR1 ENHRY and CDR2 SYGVKD come from the germline V gene. The ends were cut back, 0 bases at V and 3 bases at J, with 12 bases in the middle. In DNA form, the CDR3 reads TGTGCCATCAGTGAGTCTCAAGGACAAGGCTACAATGAGCAGTTCTTC. This encodes CAISESQGQGYNEQFF.

The gene calls are TRBV7-3 and TRBJ2-2; no clear D gene. The CDR3 length is 12 residues. V lost 8 bases to trimming and J lost 5 bases, with 9 bases between them. The V gene's germline CDR1 is SGHTA and CDR2 FQGTGA. The chain's CDR3 is CASGRRTGELFF. The CDR3 DNA is TGTGCCAGCGGTAGGCGGACCGGGGAGCTGTTTTTT.

This rearrangement joins TRBV10-3 to TRBJ2-3; 11 bases align to TRBD2. J was trimmed by 0 bases and V by 2 bases; bases with no gene match: 1. This CDR3 spans 16 amino acids. The germline CDR1 and CDR2 sequences are ENHRY and SYGVKD. The CDR3 here is CAISEGLAGSTDTQYF. CDR3 nucleotides: TGTGCCATCAGTGAGGGACTAGCGGGTAGCACAGATACGCAGTATTTT.

The chain uses TRBV7-2 and TRBJ2-3; D unclear. V dropped 1 base and J dropped 0 bases, with 5 bases sitting between them. The germline gives CDR1 SGHTA, CDR2 FQGNSA. The CDR3 runs 14 residues. CDR3 residues: CASSLVSSTDTQYF. CDR3 coding DNA: TGTGCCAGCAGCTTAGTATCCAGCACAGATACGCAGTATTTT.

The V gene is TRBV5-6, the J gene TRBJ2-3; no clear D gene. V was pared by 2 bases and J by 4 bases, with 8 bases between. Germline-derived CDR1 and CDR2 are SGHDT and YYEEEE. This CDR3 has 13 residues. CDR3 residues: CASSLGRADTQYF. In DNA form, the CDR3 reads TGTGCCAGCAGCTTAGGGCGAGCAGATACGCAGTATTTT.

The chain has TRBV6-2 or TRBV6-3 and TRBJ2-7; 7 bases are shared with TRBD2. There are 14 residues in the CDR3. V trimming: 4 bases; J trimming: 4 bases; junction bases outside the gene matches: 7. Germline CDR1 MNHEY, CDR2 SVGEGT. The CDR3 region is CASSSGDYRYEQYF. The CDR3 coding sequence is TGTGCCAGCAGTTCCGGGGACTATCGTTACGAGCAGTACTTC.

V and J are TRBV28 and TRBJ2-1, with 8 bases that match TRBD1. Germline loops: CDR1 MDHEN, CDR2 SYDVKM. Losses at the gene ends were 5 bases for V and 0 bases for J; bases not matched to a gene: 3. CDR3 length equals 15 residues. CDR3 bases: TGTGCCAGCAGTACAGGGGGGAACTCCTACAATGAGCAGTTCTTC. This sequence encodes CASSTGGNSYNEQFF. The full variable domain, with the rest looked up from reference TRBV28 and TRBJ2-1, is DVKVTQSSRYLVKRTGEKVFLECVQDMDHENMFWYRQDPGLGLRLIYFSYDVKMKEKGDIPEGYSVSREKKERFSLILESASTNQTSMYLCASSTGGNSYNEQFFGPGTRLTVL.

This clone was seen only once. The chain combines TRBV24-1 with TRBJ2-1, with unresolved D. With 3 bases removed from V and 11 bases from J, the gap between germline ends came to 13 bases. Germline V gene sequence: CDR1 KGHDR, CDR2 SFDVKD. The CDR3 is 13 amino acids. The CDR3 loop is CATSDPETPKQFF. CDR3 DNA: TGTGCCACCAGTGATCCTGAGACTCCGAAGCAGTTCTTC.

V is TRBV27 and J is TRBJ2-5, with 7 bases matching TRBD1. The germline gives CDR1 MNHEY, CDR2 SMNVEV (reference sequence). The CDR3 length is 15 residues. J lost 3 bases, V lost 3 bases, and 7 bases had no gene match. The CDR3 nucleotides read TGTGCCAGCAGTTTGGCCGGGACAGACAAAGAGACCCAGTACTTC. It encodes CASSLAGTDKETQYF.

The gene calls are TRBV6-2 or TRBV6-3 and TRBJ1-1; TRBD1 might be the D (5 bases). The CDR3 totals 17 residues. The V gene lost 0 bases and the J gene lost 1 base, with 15 bases spanning the gap. The V gene's germline CDR1 is MNHEY and CDR2 SVGEGT. The CDR3 bases are TGTGCCAGCAGTTACTCGATAGGGGCCGTGTGGAACACTGAAGCTTTCTTT. Protein sequence: CASSYSIGAVWNTEAFF.

This sequence joins TRBV19 and TRBJ2-1, with TRBD2 matching over 8 bases. The CDR3 covers 17 residues. Germline CDR1 reads LNHDA; CDR2 reads SQIVND (reference sequence). J lost 0 bases, V lost 6 bases, and 10 bases had no gene match. CDR3 amino acids: CASRARGSGSSYNEQFF. The CDR3 DNA sequence: TGTGCCAGTAGAGCTCGGGGGAGCGGGAGCTCCTACAATGAGCAGTTCTTC.

The J gene is TRBJ2-3, the V gene TRBV5-1; TRBD1 might be the D (6 bases). Germline V lookup: CDR1 SGHRS, CDR2 YFSETQ. This CDR3 region has 14 residues. Trimming took off 3 bases at V and 2 bases at J, with 10 bases between the two ends. The CDR3 protein is CASSSRGLTDTQYF. CDR3 coding DNA: TGCGCCAGCAGCTCCAGGGGTCTCACAGATACGCAGTATTTT.

The chain couples TRBV11-2 to TRBJ1-5; 8 nucleotides align to TRBD1. The CDR3 extends over 19 amino acids. The germline CDR1 and CDR2 sequences are SGHAT and FQNNGV. V shed 5 bases, J shed 5 bases, and the junction held 20 bases outside the gene matches. Here the CDR3 DNA reads TGTGCCAGCAGCACCTCATCGGGGGCGGACAGGGATCCGGATCAGCCCCAGCATTTT. Protein: CASSTSSGADRDPDQPQHF.

The chain links TRBV5-4 to TRBJ1-6; D unclear. The germline CDR1 and CDR2 sequences are SGHNT and YYREEE (reference sequence). The CDR3 is made up of 14 amino acids. V gave up 1 base and J gave up 9 bases, with 11 bases separating them. As DNA, the CDR3 is TGTGCCAGCAGCTTGATAGCGGAGGGTTCACCCCTCCACTTT. Its translation: CASSLIAEGSPLHF.

The chain uses TRBV2 and TRBJ2-2; D ambiguous. Between the trimmed V and J ends, which lost 6 bases and 4 bases, there was a span of 9 bases. This CDR3 contains 13 residues. Germline V gives CDR1 SNHLY, CDR2 FYNNEI. The CDR3 DNA sequence: TGTGCCAGCAGGTATACATCCACCGGGGAGCTGTTTTTT. Translating it yields CASRYTSTGELFF.

The chain carries TRBV7-9 and TRBJ2-4, with TRBD1 as a possible D gene (6 bases). Germline CDR1 SEHNR, CDR2 FQNEAQ (reference sequence). V lost 0 bases and J lost 7, with 19 bases in between. The CDR3 totals 17 residues. CDR3 loop: CASSLAHHREDKNIQYF. The CDR3, as DNA: TGTGCCAGCAGCTTAGCCCACCACAGGGAAGATAAGAACATTCAGTACTTC. Together with reference TRBV7-9 and TRBJ2-4, the CDR3 gives the full variable domain: DTGVSQNPRHKITKRGQNVTFRCDPISEHNRLYWYRQTLGQGPEFLTYFQNEAQLEKSRLLSDRFSAERPKGSFSTLEIQRTEQGDSAMYLCASSLAHHREDKNIQYFGAGTRLSVL.

The gene calls are TRBV11-2 and TRBJ2-1; 12 bases map to TRBD2. Losses at the gene ends were 4 bases for V and 7 bases for J; bases not matched to a gene: 11. This CDR3 region has 17 residues. CDR1 is SGHAT and CDR2 is FQNNGV in the germline V gene. The CDR3 reads CASSSTSGGTQGNEQFF. The CDR3 DNA sequence: TGTGCCAGCAGCTCTACTAGCGGGGGGACCCAAGGGAATGAGCAGTTCTTC.

This clone was seen just once. The V gene is TRBV4-1, the J gene TRBJ2-1; unclear D gene. Per the germline V gene, CDR1 is MGHRA and CDR2 is YSYEKL. V lost 0 bases to trimming and J lost 5 bases, with 17 bases between them. This CDR3 has 17 residues. The CDR3 loop reads CASSQDWWQNTNNEQFF. CDR3 DNA: TGCGCCAGCAGCCAAGATTGGTGGCAAAACACTAACAATGAGCAGTTCTTC.

The V gene is TRBV7-9, the J gene TRBJ1-1; tentative D call: TRBD1 (6 bases). This CDR3 has 19 amino acids. Germline V gene data show CDR1 as SEHNR and CDR2 as FQNEAQ (reference sequence). Trimming cost V 5 bases and J 6 bases, with 31 bases left between them. In DNA form, the CDR3 reads TGTGCCAGCAGCACCCTTGACTTTGGACAGAGCAAAAGAGGGGCTGAAGCTTTCTTT. Encoded protein: CASSTLDFGQSKRGAEAFF.

The V and J genes are TRBV6-6 and TRBJ2-7; D possibly corresponds to TRBD2 (6 bases). The CDR3 is 15 amino acids. Germline CDR1 is MNHNY and CDR2 is SVGAGI (reference sequence). V gave up 6 bases and J gave up 3 bases, with 18 bases separating them. CDR3 amino acids: CASSYSGNGFYEQYF. For the CDR3, the DNA is TGTGCCAGCAGCTATAGCGGCAACGGTTTCTACGAGCAGTACTTC.